The present TCR beta chain was sequenced within a study of T cells after yellow fever vaccination. Whole-study context: When fractions had low cell numbers, they were prepared with SMART-Seq v4 Ultra Low Input. General study points: The study found a weaker secondary response that peaked faster, day 5 versus 15. The booster response re-showed most primary clones: over 95% CD4, more than 70% CD8. Contamination by abundant bulk-population clonotypes could be present in FACS-sorted repertoires.

TCRdb recomputed calls from the 5' RACE reads with MiXCR, one row per CDR3 protein. The table lists more than 350,000 distinct CDR3 sequences, more than 9% of them singletons. Germline assignment: CDR1 SGHVS and CDR2 FQNEAQ. Trimming took 1 base from V and 2 from J; bases not matched to a gene: 4. The CDR3 contains 16 residues. In this sample, this clonotype turned up a few times. Its antigen is not known. The gene calls are TRBV7-8 and TRBJ2-3; 9 bases are a match to TRBD1. This specimen was PBMCs, taken on the day of the first yellow fever vaccination. This sequence originates from a man in his late teens or twenties who received the YFV17D yellow fever vaccine. CDR3 nucleotide sequence: TGTGCCAGCAGCTTAGGGGACAGGGTACTCACAGATACGCAGTATTTT. Residues: CASSLGDRVLTDTQYF.